The source of this T cell receptor beta chain is a study of blood T cell repertoires in COVID-19. Overall study context: Sample material is recorded as cDNA or gDNA derived from T cells, B-cell-depleted T cells, or PBMCs.

V was pared by 0 bases and J by 7 bases, with 2 bases of the junction left unmatched. The CDR3 runs 15 residues. Looked up from germline, CDR1 is SGDLS and CDR2 is YYNGEE. Methods used by the authors: Reference gene primer amplification yielded estimated nucleated cell counts. Some clones are missing from TCRdb's copy, which holds only in-frame ones; the method was immunoSEQ multiplex PCR. D and trimming were read from the DNA, whereas the V and J calls and clone size are those reported in that table. The sample yields under 400,000 clones, about 90% seen once. Those enrolled in Seattle joined during active infection and were followed longitudinally afterward.

This chain links TRBV9 with TRBJ2-1, with 12 bases fitting TRBD2. The sequencing input was peripheral blood. This receptor was taken from a woman in her 30s with COVID-19, enrolled during active disease. CDR3 residues: CASSVASGRANEQFF. CDR3 sequence (DNA): TGTGCCAGCAGCGTAGCTAGCGGGAGGGCGAATGAGCAGTTCTTC. The entire variable domain, with the rest obtained from reference TRBV9 and TRBJ2-1, is as follows: DSGVTQTPKHLITATGQRVTLRCSPRSGDLSVYWYQQSLDQGLQFLIQYYNGEERAKGNILERFSAQQFPDLHSELNLSSLELGDSALYFCASSVASGRANEQFFGPGTRLTVL.